This T cell receptor beta chain appears in the sequencing data of a study of blood T cell repertoires in COVID-19. CDR3 length equals 13 residues. CDR1 and CDR2 (germline): MDHEN, SYDVKM. Trimming left V 9 bases short and J 7 bases short, with 16 bases between. Generated by immunoSEQ multiplex PCR, the TCRdb table keeps only in-frame clones and is missing some. The table shows around 200,000 clones, with around 80% occurring only once. Source material: peripheral blood. The chain uses TRBV28 and TRBJ2-4, with D perhaps matching TRBD1 (5 bases). The origin of this receptor is an elderly woman with active or convalescent COVID-19. The CDR3 region is CASTLGHINIQYF. The CDR3 DNA is TGTGCCAGTACACTCGGACACATCAACATTCAGTACTTC.